The 11 T cell receptor beta chains given below trace back to one sample, sequenced in a study of human T cells and chemical hapten exposure. Each CDR3 protein is one row after TCRdb ran MiXCR on the RACE reads. Of tens of thousands of distinct CDR3 sequences listed, 3% to 4% are singletons. The time point is: patch test 2, 6 weeks after DPC sensitization. Treatment meaning: therapeutic diphenylcyclopropenone sensitization with weekly scalp DPC. This material consisted of whole blood, taken in connection with sensitization to the hapten diphenylcyclopropenone (DPC). The receptors shown here come from a man between 40 and 49 years old with alopecia areata. Some clones in this sample may be carry-over from other donors' samples.

This clonotype has more than one count but fewer than ten. The V call is TRBV29-1, the J call TRBJ2-3; TRBD1 might be the D (6 bases). Between the trimmed V and J ends, which lost 4 bases and 1 base, there was a span of 6 bases. Per the germline V gene, CDR1 is SQVTM and CDR2 is ANQGSEA. This CDR3 has 12 residues. CDR3 protein: CSVGQGTDTQYF. CDR3 nucleotides: TGCAGCGTTGGACAGGGCACAGATACGCAGTATTTT.

The rearrangement uses TRBV7-8 and TRBJ2-7, with TRBD2 as a possible D gene (6 bases). V lost 1 base, J lost 1 base, and 17 bases lay in between. The CDR3 covers 17 residues. Germline V gene data show CDR1 as SGHVS and CDR2 as FQNEAQ. In DNA, the CDR3 is TGTGCCAGCAGCTTAGGTGAGGCGGGAAGTATATCCTACGAGCAGTACTTC. Translated: CASSLGEAGSISYEQYF.

The chain couples TRBV7-9 to TRBJ2-7; 9 nucleotides match TRBD1. Germline trimming cut 10 bases from V and 4 bases from J; bases unmatched to any gene: 8. From germline, CDR1 is SEHNR and CDR2 FQNEAQ (reference sequence). CDR3 length equals 13 residues. DNA of the CDR3: TGTGCCACAACTCGGGGACAGGGTTACGAGCAGTACTTC. Translating gives CATTRGQGYEQYF.

This clonotype was picked up many times. The chain recombines TRBV7-9 with TRBJ1-4; D not resolved. From germline, CDR1 is SEHNR and CDR2 FQNEAQ (reference sequence). The CDR3 has 15 residues. V lost 0 bases and J 3 bases, leaving 8 bases between the germline ends. CDR3 region: CASSLAADSNEKLFF. The CDR3 DNA reads TGTGCCAGCAGCTTAGCGGCAGACTCTAATGAAAAACTGTTTTTT.

This clonotype was detected many times. The gene calls are TRBV7-2 and TRBJ2-3, with TRBD1 as a possible D gene (5 bases). This CDR3 comprises 13 residues. Germline CDR1 reads SGHTA; CDR2 reads FQGNSA. The V end was cut by 5 bases, the J end by 5 bases, with 11 bases between. For the CDR3, the DNA is TGTGCCAGCAGCCCGATCGACAGAGATACGCAGTATTTT. Residues: CASSPIDRDTQYF. The full variable domain, in which reference TRBV7-2 and TRBJ2-3 provide the parts outside the CDR3, is GAGVSQSPSNKVTEKGKDVELRCDPISGHTALYWYRQSLGQGLEFLIYFQGNSAPDKSGLPSDRFSAERTGGSVSTLTIQRTQQEDSAVYLCASSPIDRDTQYFGPGTRLTVL.

This clonotype was seen many times. The chain is built from TRBV10-3 and TRBJ2-5; D gene ambiguous. Germline lookup yields CDR1 ENHRY and CDR2 SYGVKD. Trimming took off 8 bases at V and 4 bases at J, with 11 bases between the two ends. This CDR3 comprises 12 residues. The CDR3 spells CAIGRSGETQYF. CDR3 DNA: TGTGCCATCGGCCGATCTGGAGAGACCCAGTACTTC.

This clonotype has at least ten counts. The chain links TRBV6-5 to TRBJ2-1, with D perhaps matching TRBD2 (6 bases). The CDR3 sequence is 14 residues long. V lost 6 bases, J lost 5 bases, and 14 bases lay in between. Germline-derived CDR1 and CDR2 are MNHEY and SVGAGI. The CDR3 here is CASRPGLLDNEQFF. The CDR3 coding sequence is TGTGCCAGCAGACCGGGACTTCTTGACAATGAGCAGTTCTTC.

This clonotype appeared many times. V gene TRBV11-2 combines with J gene TRBJ2-1, with D perhaps matching TRBD1 or TRBD2 (5 bases each). Germline CDR1 reads SGHAT; CDR2 reads FQNNGV. The CDR3 extends over 18 amino acids. The germline V and J ends were trimmed by 3 bases and 5 bases, with 23 bases remaining between them. The CDR3 loop reads CASSLGRFSVISHNEQFF. The CDR3 DNA is TGTGCCAGCAGCTTGGGACGGTTTAGCGTCATTTCCCACAATGAGCAGTTCTTC.

This clonotype was seen at least ten times. The chain uses TRBV5-1 and TRBJ1-6, with D uncertain. This CDR3 is built from 13 residues. Germline V gene lookup returns CDR1 SGHRS and CDR2 YFSETQ. V was cut by 0 bases and J by 10 bases, with 8 bases left in between. Here the CDR3 DNA reads TGCGCCAGCAGCTTGGGTGAGGACTCACCCCTCCACTTT. Protein: CASSLGEDSPLHF.

This clonotype was observed at least ten times. The rearrangement uses TRBV21-1 and TRBJ2-3; the D call in the table, TRBD2, was not verified against the DNA. TRBV21-1 constitutes a pseudogene. This CDR3 region has 19 residues. The CDR3 sequence is CASKQGPNTGQGLTDTQYF. CDR3 nucleotide sequence: TGTGCCAGCAAGCAAGGCCCTAACACCGGGCAGGGTCTCACAGATACGCAGTATTTT.

There are many counts of this clonotype. The junction departs from the called germline gene at one end, perhaps through a read error. The rearrangement uses TRBV12-3 or TRBV12-4 and TRBJ2-7; TRBD2 matches 8 bases. CDR3 length equals 17 residues. The CDR3 protein is CASSPSGLAFTSSEQYF. Written as DNA, the CDR3 is TGTGCCAGTAGCCCCTCCGGACTAGCTTTTACCTCCTCCGAGCAGTACTTC.